The clone carrying this T cell receptor (beta chain) was seen at least ten times. This entry comes from a study of T cells in Graves' hyperthyroidism and ophthalmopathy. Trimming stripped 7 bases from V and 0 bases from J, with 10 bases between. The CDR3 totals 14 residues. CDR1 and CDR2 from the germline V gene are MNHNS and SASEGT. RNA transcripts provided the source from which TCR beta CDR3 regions were amplified. During a first-round RT-PCR of the TCR CDR3, the HTBI primer set was used. TCRdb re-derived calls from the multiplex PCR reads in MiXCR, one entry per CDR3 protein. The table shows 470,000 or so distinct CDR3 sequences, with less than 25% occurring only once.

The material sequenced was blood. This chain uses TRBV6-1 with TRBJ1-3, with D uncertain. The source of this sequence is a man aged 18 to 30 with Graves' hyperthyroidism. CDR3 region: CASMDRISGNTIYF. The CDR3 coding sequence is TGTGCCAGCATGGATCGGATCTCTGGAAACACCATATATTTT.